This T cell receptor beta chain was recovered during a study of vaccination and CD4 T cells after COVID-19. In the study overall: Stimulation of cells relied on overlapping spike peptides derived from SARS-CoV-2, HCoV-NL63, HCoV-OC43 and HCoV-229E.

Treatment reported: roughly 11-day PBMC culture with coronavirus spike peptide pools or control peptides (ViraFEST assay). The Oncomine TCR Beta short-read assay was applied to DNA of cultured CD4+ T cells. TCRdb used MiXCR to reprocess the PCR reads, holding one entry per CDR3 protein. The sample has over 3,500 distinct CDR3 sequences; around 20% are singletons. V lost 4 bases to trimming and J lost 10 bases, with 10 bases between them. The CDR3 spans 11 residues. CDR1 and CDR2 from the germline V gene are SGHVS and FQNEAQ. This clonotype was observed a few times. Antigen: not known. Study-level results: Looking at convalescent patients, a median approximately 86% of reactive clones were present only post-vaccination.

This TCR derives from a human donor who had recovered from COVID-19. The sample was CD4+ T cells from blood, cultured in vitro. The chain couples TRBV7-8 to TRBJ1-2; D is undetermined. This CDR3 is CASSSTSVYTF. The CDR3 nucleotides are TGTGCCAGCAGCTCGACATCTGTCTACACCTTC.